Shown below are 32 T cell receptor beta chains from a single sample sequenced in a study of T cell repertoires in cytomegalovirus infection. Their cognate antigens are unknown. TCRdb recomputed calls from the reads with MiXCR, one row per CDR3 protein. The sample consists of about 25,000 distinct CDR3 sequences, 22% of them appearing once. Sequencing was performed on CD8+ T cells from cultured PBMCs, taken from culture after CMV antigen stimulation. These receptor sequences come from a human donor in good health (CMV status not recorded). Some clones in this sample may be carry-over from other donors' samples.

The V and J genes are TRBV24-1 and TRBJ1-5, with D possibly being TRBD1 (6 bases). CDR3 length: 15 residues. Germline values: CDR1 KGHDR, CDR2 SFDVKD. Trimming cost V 5 bases and J 3 bases, with 13 bases left between them. The CDR3 region has the DNA TGTGCCACCAGTGCTGGGGGGCCCCTCAATCAGCCCCAGCATTTT. The encoded protein is CATSAGGPLNQPQHF.

The CDR3 bases are TGTGCCAGCAGCATACAGGGGGCGCCGGGAGATACGCAGTATTTT. Translation: CASSIQGAPGDTQYF. The rearrangement uses TRBV12-3 or TRBV12-4 and TRBJ2-3; TRBD1 matches at 9 bases. V shed 6 bases and J 5 bases; nucleotides not matched to a gene: 9. The CDR3 runs to 15 residues.

The chain recombines TRBV6-1 with TRBJ2-7, with 7 bases fitting TRBD2. CDR1 and CDR2 from the germline V gene are MNHNS and SASEGT. This CDR3 spans 15 amino acids. Trimming cost V 5 bases and J 4 bases; bases outside gene matches: 11. CDR3 nucleotide sequence: TGTGCCAGCAGTCCAGACCCTAGCGGAGCTTACGAGCAGTACTTC. Its translation: CASSPDPSGAYEQYF.

The chain links TRBV9 to TRBJ2-7; no clear D. This CDR3 has 13 residues. With 3 bases removed from V and 7 bases from J, the gap between germline ends came to 14 bases. Germline CDR1 is SGDLS and CDR2 is YYNGEE. The DNA of the CDR3 is TGTGCCAGCAGCGCCGGGTTTGGTGGGGAGCAGTACTTC. This sequence encodes CASSAGFGGEQYF.

This clonotype was seen a few times. V usage is TRBV19 and J usage is TRBJ1-1; D remains ambiguous. CDR3 size: 13 residues. Trimming removed 1 base from V and 6 bases from J, with 9 bases in between. The germline CDR1 and CDR2 sequences are LNHDA and SQIVND (reference sequence). The CDR3: CASSIASGPEAFF. The CDR3 nucleotides read TGTGCCAGTAGTATAGCCTCCGGGCCTGAAGCTTTCTTT. Drawing the rest from reference TRBV19 and TRBJ1-1, the complete variable domain is DGGITQSPKYLFRKEGQNVTLSCEQNLNHDAMYWYRQDPGQGLRLIYYSQIVNDFQKGDIAEGYSVSREKKESFPLTVTSAQKNPTAFYLCASSIASGPEAFFGQGTRLTVV.

V and J are TRBV6-5 and TRBJ1-2; 8 nucleotides match TRBD1. Germline loops: CDR1 MNHEY, CDR2 SVGAGI. The CDR3 extends over 15 amino acids. V trimming: 6 bases; J trimming: 8 bases; junction bases outside the gene matches: 14. CDR3: CASRIGTGAIGGYTF. The CDR3 bases are TGTGCCAGCAGGATAGGGACAGGCGCCATTGGGGGCTACACCTTC.

The CDR3 region is CASSTGTGNEQYF. Here the CDR3 DNA reads TGTGCCAGCAGCACTGGGACAGGAAACGAGCAGTACTTC. The chain carries TRBV27 and TRBJ2-7, with TRBD1 matching over 8 bases. CDR1 is MNHEY, CDR2 SMNVEV, per germline (reference sequence). The CDR3 spans 13 residues. V shed 6 bases and J 5 bases; nucleotides not matched to a gene: 6.

In this sample, this clonotype turned up many times. The rearrangement uses TRBV12-3 or TRBV12-4 and TRBJ1-3, with 8 bases identical to TRBD1. This CDR3 spans 16 amino acids. J was trimmed by 2 bases and V by 4 bases; bases with no gene match: 7. The CDR3 DNA follows: TGTGCCAGCAGTTCTTACCCGACAGGGGCTGGAAACACCATATATTTT. Amino acids: CASSSYPTGAGNTIYF.

CDR3 amino acids: CASLGGTAPNEQFF. CDR3 in DNA: TGTGCCAGCCTAGGGGGGACAGCTCCCAATGAGCAGTTCTTC. The rearrangement links TRBV6-6 to TRBJ2-1, with a weak D call TRBD1 (7 bases). Trimming shortened V by 8 bases and J by 6 bases, and 17 bases separated the two germline ends. The CDR3 consists of 14 residues. Germline CDR1 MNHNY, CDR2 SVGAGI (reference sequence).

A few counts support this clonotype. The genes are TRBV7-9 and TRBJ2-2, with a weak D call TRBD1 (6 bases). The CDR3 contains 15 residues. Germline V gene sequence: CDR1 SEHNR, CDR2 FQNEAQ (reference sequence). The V gene lost 6 bases and the J gene lost 8 bases, with 19 bases spanning the gap. The CDR3 bases are TGTGCCAGCAGACCAATTCCGGGACAAAGAGGGGAGCTGTTTTTT. This encodes CASRPIPGQRGELFF.

This clonotype showed up many times. This chain connects TRBV4-1 to TRBJ2-3, with TRBD1 matching over 7 bases. After removal of 6 bases from V and 2 bases from J, the junction contained 8 bases not matched to a gene. Per the germline V gene, CDR1 is MGHRA and CDR2 is YSYEKL. The CDR3 has 15 amino acids. The CDR3 sequence is CASSPPGQNTDTQYF. As DNA, the CDR3 is TGCGCCAGCAGTCCTCCGGGACAGAACACAGATACGCAGTATTTT.

This clonotype was detected many times. The V and J genes are TRBV12-3 or TRBV12-4 and TRBJ2-1; 7 positions match TRBD2. V shed 8 bases, J shed 2 bases, and the junction held 6 bases outside the gene matches. This CDR3 region has 14 residues. The CDR3 protein is CASSSGGAYNEQFF. The CDR3 DNA is TGTGCCAGCTCCTCGGGGGGAGCCTACAATGAGCAGTTCTTC.

About this clonotype: A much larger clone lies a single base off, so this may be a read error. The rearrangement links TRBV6-2 or TRBV6-3 to TRBJ1-2; D gene uncertain. The CDR3 loop spans 13 amino acids. Germline V gene lookup returns CDR1 MNHEY and CDR2 SVGEGT. The CDR3 spells CASSVGGFYGYAF. The DNA for the CDR3 is TGTGCCAGCAGTGTCGGAGGGTTCTATGGCTACGCCTTC.

This clonotype was picked up many times. The chain combines TRBV7-8 with TRBJ1-6, with D possibly matching TRBD1 (6 bases). The V end lost 0 bases, the J end lost 7 bases, and 13 bases lay between the germline ends. CDR3 size: 16 residues. The germline V gene has CDR1 SGHVS and CDR2 FQNEAQ. The CDR3 loop is CASSLALAGENSPLHF. The CDR3 nucleotides are TGTGCCAGCAGCTTAGCGCTGGCAGGGGAGAATTCACCCCTCCACTTT.

The V and J genes are TRBV7-9 and TRBJ2-2; 7 nucleotides align to TRBD1. This CDR3 is 14 amino acids long. Germline assignment: CDR1 SEHNR and CDR2 FQNEAQ (reference sequence). With 5 bases clipped from V and 3 bases from J, the junction kept 3 bases outside the gene matches. CDR3 amino acids: CASSPQGDTGELFF. CDR3 DNA: TGTGCCAGCAGCCCGCAGGGGGACACCGGGGAGCTGTTTTTT.

This clonotype was counted ten times or more. This chain's CDR3 is CASSDSKTYNEQFF. CDR3 nucleotide sequence: TGTGCCAGCAGTGACAGCAAGACCTACAATGAGCAGTTCTTC. The chain couples TRBV28 to TRBJ2-1; maybe TRBD1 (5 bases). V was clipped by 5 bases and J by 2 bases, with 10 bases between them. Germline assignment: CDR1 MDHEN and CDR2 SYDVKM. The CDR3 spans 14 residues. The whole variable domain, filled in from reference TRBV28 and TRBJ2-1, reads DVKVTQSSRYLVKRTGEKVFLECVQDMDHENMFWYRQDPGLGLRLIYFSYDVKMKEKGDIPEGYSVSREKKERFSLILESASTNQTSMYLCASSDSKTYNEQFFGPGTRLTVL.

Ten or more counts support this clonotype. The chain combines TRBV7-8 with TRBJ2-7, with a weak D call TRBD2 (5 bases). Trimming left V 0 bases short and J 0 bases short, with 6 bases between. CDR1 and CDR2 from the germline V gene are SGHVS and FQNEAQ. This CDR3 spans 14 amino acids. The CDR3 region has the DNA TGTGCCAGCAGCTTAGCGGGGAGCTCCTACGAGCAGTACTTC. It is translated as CASSLAGSSYEQYF.

The rearrangement links TRBV2 to TRBJ2-7, with unresolved D. Germline V lookup: CDR1 SNHLY, CDR2 FYNNEI. This CDR3 is 14 amino acids long. The V end lost 6 bases, the J end lost 0 bases, and 12 bases lay between the germline ends. CDR3 loop: CASRKEYSSYEQYF. The CDR3 nucleotides are TGTGCCAGCAGAAAGGAGTATAGCTCCTACGAGCAGTACTTC.

In this sample, this clonotype turned up many times. The rearrangement joins TRBV7-8 to TRBJ2-2; D is perhaps TRBD1 (6 bases). The CDR3 covers 17 residues. Germline lookup yields CDR1 SGHVS and CDR2 FQNEAQ. V lost 1 base, J lost 2 bases, and 14 bases lay in between. CDR3 sequence: CASSLVPGGSNTGELFF. The CDR3 nucleotides read TGTGCCAGCAGCTTAGTTCCTGGGGGCTCCAACACCGGGGAGCTGTTTTTT.

Ten or more counts support this clonotype. The chain employs TRBV12-3 or TRBV12-4 and TRBJ1-6, with D hard to call. The CDR3 is 16 amino acids. The ends were cut back, 5 bases at V and 9 bases at J, with 20 bases in the middle. The CDR3 here is CASSLTPPGFRSPLHF. DNA for the CDR3: TGTGCCAGCAGTCTTACCCCCCCGGGTTTTCGTTCACCCCTCCACTTT.

In this sample, this clonotype turned up many times. CDR3 protein: CASSSLEGYSYNEQFF. The CDR3 nucleotides read TGTGCCAGCAGCTCGTTAGAGGGGTACTCCTACAATGAGCAGTTCTTC. This chain connects TRBV7-9 to TRBJ2-1; either TRBD1 or TRBD2 may supply D (5 bases each). The CDR3 loop spans 16 amino acids. Between the trimmed V and J ends, which lost 4 bases and 0 bases, there was a span of 13 bases. Germline CDR1 reads SEHNR; CDR2 reads FQNEAQ (reference sequence). Combining the CDR3 with reference TRBV7-9 and TRBJ2-1 gives the whole variable domain DTGVSQNPRHKITKRGQNVTFRCDPISEHNRLYWYRQTLGQGPEFLTYFQNEAQLEKSRLLSDRFSAERPKGSFSTLEIQRTEQGDSAMYLCASSSLEGYSYNEQFFGPGTRLTVL.

This clonotype was found a few times. The rearrangement uses TRBV3-1 and TRBJ2-7, with D unresolved. V gave up 1 base and J gave up 6 bases, with 7 bases separating them. The CDR3 sequence is 12 residues long. Germline loops: CDR1 LGHDT, CDR2 YNNKEL (reference sequence). CDR3: CASSQVIGEQYF. The CDR3 region has the DNA TGTGCCAGCAGCCAAGTGATCGGCGAGCAGTACTTC.

The rearrangement uses TRBV14 and TRBJ2-7; weak D call: TRBD2 (6 bases). The CDR3 has 14 residues. CDR1 is SGHDN and CDR2 is FVKESK in the germline V gene. Trimming removed 4 bases from V and 0 bases from J, with 10 bases in between. The CDR3 region is CASSPQGGSYEQYF. CDR3 bases: TGTGCCAGCAGCCCCCAGGGAGGCTCCTACGAGCAGTACTTC.

This clonotype was observed at least ten times. The chain carries TRBV4-1 and TRBJ2-5; TRBD2 might be the D (5 bases). The CDR3 extends over 15 amino acids. Germline CDR1 is MGHRA and CDR2 is YSYEKL. Trimming shortened V by 4 bases and J by 2 bases, and 14 bases separated the two germline ends. The CDR3, as DNA: TGCGCCAGCAGCCCTGGACCGGGAAGGCAAGAGACCCAGTACTTC. This translates into CASSPGPGRQETQYF.

This clonotype showed up many times. This rearrangement joins TRBV20-1 to TRBJ2-7, with 8 bases lining up with TRBD2. The CDR3 is 13 residues long. V shed 6 bases and J 0 bases; nucleotides not matched to a gene: 4. The germline V gene encodes CDR1 DFQATT and CDR2 SNEGSKA (reference sequence). The CDR3 here is CSAWTSFSYEQYF. CDR3 bases: TGCAGTGCCTGGACTAGCTTCTCCTACGAGCAGTACTTC.

At least ten counts were recorded for this clonotype. V and J are TRBV7-9 and TRBJ2-5; D tentatively reads TRBD1 or TRBD2 (5 bases each). Germline V gene sequence: CDR1 SEHNR, CDR2 FQNEAQ (reference sequence). Trimming took 1 base from V and 5 from J, leaving 20 bases between them. The CDR3 is 17 residues long. This CDR3 reads CASSLGQGPVLAETQYF. For the CDR3, the DNA is TGTGCCAGCAGCTTAGGCCAGGGACCCGTTCTCGCGGAGACCCAGTACTTC.

The J gene is TRBJ2-7, the V gene TRBV14; D gene unclear. Germline CDR1 and CDR2: SGHDN and FVKESK. Trimming shortened V by 0 bases and J by 9 bases, and 9 bases separated the two germline ends. The CDR3 consists of 12 residues. The CDR3 nucleotides read TGTGCCAGCAGCCAAGATAACAGCGTGCAGTACTTC. Amino acids: CASSQDNSVQYF.

The chain uses TRBV19 and TRBJ1-1; TRBD1 matches at 7 bases. Germline trimming cut 5 bases from V and 5 bases from J; bases unmatched to any gene: 14. This CDR3 region has 16 residues. In germline, CDR1 is LNHDA, CDR2 SQIVND (reference sequence). The CDR3: CASSYSGDRGGTEAFF. CDR3 in DNA: TGTGCCAGTAGTTATTCGGGGGACAGAGGAGGAACTGAAGCTTTCTTT. Complete variable domain (other parts from reference TRBV19 and TRBJ1-1): DGGITQSPKYLFRKEGQNVTLSCEQNLNHDAMYWYRQDPGQGLRLIYYSQIVNDFQKGDIAEGYSVSREKKESFPLTVTSAQKNPTAFYLCASSYSGDRGGTEAFFGQGTRLTVV.

The genes are TRBV19 and TRBJ2-1; 9 bases are shared with TRBD2. The CDR3 is 16 residues long. Germline V lookup: CDR1 LNHDA, CDR2 SQIVND (reference sequence). Losses at the gene ends were 0 bases for V and 3 bases for J; bases not matched to a gene: 3. The DNA for the CDR3 is TGTGCCAGTAGTATAGATCTAGCGGGGATCTACAATGAGCAGTTCTTC. It translates to CASSIDLAGIYNEQFF. Full variable domain (missing parts from reference TRBV19 and TRBJ2-1): DGGITQSPKYLFRKEGQNVTLSCEQNLNHDAMYWYRQDPGQGLRLIYYSQIVNDFQKGDIAEGYSVSREKKESFPLTVTSAQKNPTAFYLCASSIDLAGIYNEQFFGPGTRLTVL.

This clonotype was detected a few times. The rearrangement links TRBV6-4 to TRBJ1-5; D gene uncertain. There are 14 residues in the CDR3. CDR1 MRHNA and CDR2 SNTAGT come from the germline V gene. Trimming stripped 4 bases from V and 5 bases from J, with 12 bases between. CDR3 DNA sequence: TGTGCCAGCAGTGTTTTAGCCGGGTATCAGCCCCAGCATTTT. Translated: CASSVLAGYQPQHF.

In this sample, this clonotype turned up many times. The rearrangement joins TRBV6-2 or TRBV6-3 to TRBJ1-5, with 11 bases fitting TRBD1. The CDR3 is 14 residues long. Germline values: CDR1 MNHEY, CDR2 SVGEGT. Germline trimming cut 10 bases from V and 6 bases from J; bases unmatched to any gene: 8. The CDR3 loop is CAISLGQGVQPQHF. The CDR3 DNA is TGTGCCATCTCCTTGGGACAGGGGGTTCAGCCCCAGCATTTT.

V gene TRBV12-3 or TRBV12-4 combines with J gene TRBJ2-2; 11 positions agree with TRBD1. V shed 6 bases and J 7 bases; nucleotides not matched to a gene: 7. There are 15 residues in the CDR3. CDR3 in DNA: TGTGCCAGCAGAGCCGGGACAGGGGGGGGCGGGGAGCTGTTTTTT. This translates into CASRAGTGGGGELFF.